This TCR beta chain was captured in a study of T cells after yellow fever vaccination. The length of the CDR3 is 12 residues. V was clipped by 0 bases and J by 10 bases, with 10 bases between them. Germline V gives CDR1 GTSNPN, CDR2 SVGIG (reference sequence). This clonotype was counted a few times. Its antigen remains unknown. One entry per CDR3 protein results from TCRdb running MiXCR on the 5' RACE reads. The sample has some 340,000 distinct CDR3 sequences, 4.1% seen once. General study findings and limits: A large majority of primary-vaccination clones showed up again after the booster (approximately 95% CD4, approximately 90% CD8). Relatively few clonotypes were ones that appeared in both CD4 and CD8 compartments.

The sequence derives from a young man who received the YFV17D yellow fever vaccine. The material was PBMCs, obtained 5 days after the yellow fever booster vaccination. The V and J genes are TRBV30 and TRBJ2-1; no definite D call. The CDR3 DNA is TGTGCCTGGAGTGTGACTCTTCGGGAGCAGTTCTTC. This encodes CAWSVTLREQFF.